The rows below give T cell receptor beta chains drawn from one sample of a study of beta chain features in type 1 diabetes. Assay: immunoSEQ multiplex PCR; the TCRdb copy retains only in-frame clones and omits some. The table lists 810,000 or so clones, 15% to 20% of them singletons. Material for sequencing was naive CD4+ T cells from blood. Every receptor here comes from a woman under 30 in good health. The CDR3 runs from the conserved cysteine through the conserved F or W. D genes are given only for firm matches. Clone size is given for some rows only: seen once, a few or many times, or a class if the clone is expanded.

J: TRBJ2-7
D: NA
size: few
V: TRBV7-9
CDR3: CASSLLQGNEQYF
DNA: TGTGCCAGCAGCTTATTGCAGGGGAACGAGCAGTACTTC

J: TRBJ2-7
D: NA
size: NA
V: TRBV5-1
CDR3: CASSLSTRGASSAYEQYF
DNA: TGCGCCAGCAGCTTGAGTACCAGGGGGGCGTCCTCAGCCTACGAGCAGTACTTC

J: TRBJ1-4
D: TRBD1
size: NA
V: TRBV7-6
CDR3: CASSPGQGHEKLFF
DNA: TGTGCCAGCAGCCCGGGACAGGGTCATGAAAAACTGTTTTTT

J: TRBJ2-4
D: NA
size: few
V: TRBV21-1
CDR3: CASSPPRQREKNIQYF
DNA: TGTGCCAGCAGCCCCCCCCGGCAGCGGGAGAAAAACATTCAGTACTTC

J: TRBJ1-2
D: TRBD1
size: NA
V: TRBV5-1
CDR3: CASSLAEGQNYGYTF
DNA: TGCGCCAGCAGCTTGGCAGAGGGACAGAACTATGGCTACACCTTC

J: TRBJ1-4
D: NA
size: NA
V: TRBV4-3
CDR3: CASSRTPGATNEKLFF
DNA: TGCGCCAGCAGCCGAACCCCGGGAGCAACTAATGAAAAACTGTTTTTT

J: TRBJ2-2
D: NA
size: NA
V: TRBV11-2
CDR3: CASSLVGAGELFF
DNA: TGTGCCAGCAGCTTAGTGGGGGCCGGGGAGCTGTTTTTT

J: TRBJ2-7
D: TRBD2
size: NA
V: TRBV5-6
CDR3: CASKGRESTYEQYF
DNA: TGTGCCAGCAAGGGGCGGGAGTCAACCTACGAGCAGTACTTC

J: TRBJ2-5
D: NA
size: NA
V: TRBV18
CDR3: CASSAGHTEETQYF
DNA: TGTGCCAGCTCGGCGGGACACACCGAAGAGACCCAGTACTTC

J: TRBJ2-1
D: NA
size: NA
V: TRBV19
CDR3: CASSNRGALDEQFF
DNA: TGTGCCAGTAGTAATCGCGGGGCCTTGGATGAGCAGTTCTTC

J: TRBJ1-4
D: TRBD1
size: few
V: TRBV4-2
CDR3: CASSQVRGQNEKLFF
DNA: TGTGCCAGCAGCCAAGTCAGGGGACAGAATGAAAAACTGTTTTTT

J: TRBJ2-2
D: NA
size: NA
V: TRBV7-3
CDR3: CASSLTAGGAGELFF
DNA: TGTGCCAGCAGCTTAACAGCTGGGGGAGCCGGGGAGCTGTTTTTT

J: TRBJ1-4
D: NA
size: few
V: TRBV18
CDR3: CASSSSSNEKLFF
DNA: TGTGCCAGCTCAAGCAGCTCCAATGAAAAACTGTTTTTT

J: TRBJ1-1
D: NA
size: NA
V: TRBV6-6
CDR3: CASSYSIRVRMEAFF
DNA: TGTGCCAGCAGTTACTCGATCAGGGTTAGGATGGAAGCTTTCTTT

J: TRBJ2-7
D: NA
size: few
V: TRBV6-5
CDR3: CASSSTGNSYEQYF
DNA: TGTGCCAGCAGTAGTACAGGGAACTCCTACGAGCAGTACTTC

J: TRBJ2-3
D: TRBD2
size: NA
V: TRBV4-3
CDR3: CASSPGLAGGFADTQYF
DNA: TGCGCCAGCAGCCCCGGACTAGCGGGAGGTTTCGCAGATACGCAGTATTTT

J: TRBJ1-3
D: TRBD1
size: NA
V: TRBV2
CDR3: CASSADRAGNTIYF
DNA: TGTGCCAGCAGCGCGGACAGGGCTGGAAACACCATATATTTT

J: TRBJ2-2
D: NA
size: NA
V: TRBV2
CDR3: CASSGENPGELFF
DNA: TGTGCCAGCAGTGGGGAGAATCCCGGGGAGCTGTTTTTT